The 2 T cell receptor beta chains presented below share a single source sample, sequenced in a study of cytomegalovirus exposure and HLA in healthy donors. PCR amplification relied on 60 Vbeta primers (plus 13 Jbeta primers). The data were produced by immunoSEQ multiplex PCR, yet TCRdb's version contains in-frame clones alone and is incomplete. Found here are around 120,000 clones, around 81% of them singletons; the top ten hold approximately 1.8%. The sequenced sample was PBMCs. The receptors here all came from a woman aged 45 to 65 in good health and CMV-seronegative.

This rearrangement joins TRBV4-2 to TRBJ2-1; D possibly corresponds to TRBD2 (6 bases). V lost 4 bases, J lost 0 bases, and 10 bases lay in between. There are 15 residues in the CDR3. Germline CDR1 reads LGHNA; CDR2 reads YNFKEQ. The DNA for the CDR3 is TGTGCCAGCAGCCTAAGCGGGCCCTCCTACAATGAGCAGTTCTTC. It specifies CASSLSGPSYNEQFF.

In this sample, this clone turned up once. The chain uses TRBV7-2 and TRBJ1-3, with 9 bases that match TRBD1. V shed 5 bases, J shed 3 bases, and the junction held 2 bases outside the gene matches. The germline V gene encodes CDR1 SGHTA and CDR2 FQGNSA. The CDR3 contains 14 residues. The CDR3 DNA follows: TGTGCCAGCAGCCTGACAGGGGGTGGAAACACCATATATTTT. This sequence encodes CASSLTGGGNTIYF.